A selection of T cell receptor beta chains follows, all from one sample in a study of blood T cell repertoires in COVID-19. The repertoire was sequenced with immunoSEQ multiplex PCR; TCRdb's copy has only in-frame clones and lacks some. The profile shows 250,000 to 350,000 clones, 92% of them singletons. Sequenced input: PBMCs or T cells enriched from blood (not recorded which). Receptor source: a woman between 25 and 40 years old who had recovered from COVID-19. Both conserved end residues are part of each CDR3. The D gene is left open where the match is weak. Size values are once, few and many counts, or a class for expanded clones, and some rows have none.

TGTGCCAGCAGTTTCCCGCTGACAAGCTCCTACAATGAGCAGTTCTTC CASSFPLTSSYNEQFF NA once TRBJ2-1 TRBV28
TGTGCCAGCAGCTTCTTTGGGAGCTACAATGAGCAGTTCTTC CASSFFGSYNEQFF NA NA TRBJ2-1 TRBV7-2
TGCGCCAGCAGTATGAGGGCCTCGACACCCCTCCACTTT CASSMRASTPLHF NA NA TRBJ1-6 TRBV5-1
TGTGCCAGCAGTTGGACAGGGTGGGAGCAGTACTTC CASSWTGWEQYF TRBD1 few TRBJ2-7 TRBV6-2/TRBV6-3
TGTGCCAGCAGTGAGCGACAGGTCTCCTACGAGCAGTACTTC CASSERQVSYEQYF NA NA TRBJ2-7 TRBV2
TGTGCCAGCAGCCCTCGGGGTTGGAACCCTCTTGGCTACACCTTC CASSPRGWNPLGYTF NA NA TRBJ1-2 TRBV7-2
TGCGCCAGCAGCCACCTTTCACGGGGGTACACCGGGGAGCTGTTTTTT CASSHLSRGYTGELFF NA NA TRBJ2-2 TRBV4-1
TGTGCCAGCAGGGAGGTGGGGGGGACCGGGGAGCTGTTTTTT CASREVGGTGELFF TRBD2 NA TRBJ2-2 TRBV27
TGTGCCAGTAGTATAGGGAGTACAGATACGCAGTATTTT CASSIGSTDTQYF NA NA TRBJ2-3 TRBV19
TGTGCCAGCAGCCGGAGAGCAGATACGCAGTATTTT CASSRRADTQYF NA NA TRBJ2-3 TRBV11-2
TGTGCCAGCAGTTTATCATCGGGGGGCACTGAAGCTTTCTTT CASSLSSGGTEAFF NA NA TRBJ1-1 TRBV28
TGTGCCAGCACCAACCCACCTCCGGGACATAGCTCCTACAATGAGCAGTTCTTC CASTNPPPGHSSYNEQFF NA NA TRBJ2-1 TRBV7-2
TGTGCCAGCAGCTATCGTGGCGGCGCTTACTACGAGCAGTACTTC CASSYRGGAYYEQYF NA NA TRBJ2-7 TRBV5-4
TGTGCCACCAGTGAAACCCCACTCTATGGCTACACCTTC CATSETPLYGYTF NA NA TRBJ1-2 TRBV24-1
TGTGCCAGCAGCACCGGGACAGGGGATTTCTATGGCTACACCTTC CASSTGTGDFYGYTF TRBD1 NA TRBJ1-2 TRBV6-2/TRBV6-3
TGCGCCAGCAGCTTGGATGGGCCGACCTACGAGCAGTACTTC CASSLDGPTYEQYF NA NA TRBJ2-7 TRBV5-1
TGTGCCAGCAGCTTAGGGCAGGGGGCCCAAGAGACCCAGTACTTC CASSLGQGAQETQYF TRBD1 NA TRBJ2-5 TRBV7-2
TGTGCCAGCAGCTTGGATTCCGTGGCCTGGAACACTGAAGCTTTCTTT CASSLDSVAWNTEAFF NA NA TRBJ1-1 TRBV5-6
TGTGCCAGCAGATATGGAGGGGTTAGTCAGCCCCAGCATTTT CASRYGGVSQPQHF NA NA TRBJ1-5 TRBV28
TGTGCCTGCACACTAAATTCACCCCTCCACTTT CACTLNSPLHF NA NA TRBJ1-6 TRBV2
TGTGCCTGGACGGAGGGGGCGAACACTGAAGCTTTCTTT CAWTEGANTEAFF TRBD1 NA TRBJ1-1 TRBV30
TGTGCCAGCAGCTTGGAGGGGACCTACAATGAGCAGTTCTTC CASSLEGTYNEQFF NA NA TRBJ2-1 TRBV5-8
TGTGCCAGCAGCTTGGGTCTCAGGGCTGGGCACTACGAGCAGTACTTC CASSLGLRAGHYEQYF NA NA TRBJ2-7 TRBV5-8
TGCAGTGCTAGTGCGGGGGGCAATGAGCAGTTCTTC CSASAGGNEQFF TRBD2 NA TRBJ2-1 TRBV20-1
TGTGCCAGCAGTGAGTACCTAGCGCTCAAAACGGTTCAGTACTTC CASSEYLALKTVQYF NA NA TRBJ2-4 TRBV6-1
TGTGCCAGCAGATCGACAGGATGGGAGCAGTTCTTC CASRSTGWEQFF NA NA TRBJ2-1 TRBV28
TGCAGTGCTAGTTCAGGAATAAATCAGCCCCAGCATTTT CSASSGINQPQHF NA NA TRBJ1-5 TRBV20-1
TGTGCCAGCAGCTTACGGGTTGCATTCGGGGCAGATACGCAGTATTTT CASSLRVAFGADTQYF NA NA TRBJ2-3 TRBV11-3
TGTGCCAGCACCACTCCTGGCGGCGCCTTGGGGCAGTACTTC CASTTPGGALGQYF NA once TRBJ2-7 TRBV28
TGTGCCAGCAGCCCCGGCCCCAGGGCAGAGTTCACTGGCTACACCTTC CASSPGPRAEFTGYTF NA NA TRBJ1-2 TRBV6-2/TRBV6-3
TGTGCCAGCAGCTTCGGGGGGGACTCCTACGAGCAGTACTTC CASSFGGDSYEQYF TRBD2 NA TRBJ2-7 TRBV7-2
TGTGCCAGTAGTGCAGGACTTACAAGCTCCTACAATGAGCAGTTCTTC CASSAGLTSSYNEQFF NA NA TRBJ2-1 TRBV19
TGTGCCAGCAGCTTCGGGGGAGGCTCCCCCACAGATACGCAGTATTTT CASSFGGGSPTDTQYF NA NA TRBJ2-3 TRBV11-3
TGTGCCAGCAGTTTCTTAGGGGGCGCGATTTTGAACACTGAAGCTTTCTTT CASSFLGGAILNTEAFF TRBD1 NA TRBJ1-1 TRBV28
TGTGCCAGCAGCTTAGCCGGGACAGGGGGATACGAGCAGTACTTC CASSLAGTGGYEQYF TRBD1 NA TRBJ2-7 TRBV7-6
TGTGCCAGCAGTAGTAGTAGGAGGGAGCAGTACTTC CASSSSRREQYF NA NA TRBJ2-7 TRBV6-2/TRBV6-3
TGCGCCAGCAGCTTGTCCTCGGAGACCCAGTACTTC CASSLSSETQYF NA NA TRBJ2-5 TRBV5-1
TGTGCCAGCAGCCAAGGGACAGGGGTAACCGGGGAGCTGTTTTTT CASSQGTGVTGELFF TRBD1 NA TRBJ2-2 TRBV14
TGTGCCAGCAACCGGGACAGGGGACCCTACGAGCAGTACTTC CASNRDRGPYEQYF TRBD1 NA TRBJ2-7 TRBV6-5
TGTGCCAGCAGGCGCCCAGCGGGGGGCTACGAGCAGTACTTC CASRRPAGGYEQYF TRBD2 once TRBJ2-7 TRBV2
TGTGCCAGCGGACCCCGGGACTGGCGGGAGCAGTTCTTC CASGPRDWREQFF NA NA TRBJ2-1 TRBV7-9
TGTGCCAGCAGTAAAAGCAACGGTGCCGAGCAGTACTTC CASSKSNGAEQYF NA NA TRBJ2-7 TRBV6-5
TGTGCCAGCAAAACAGGGAACCAAGAGACCCAGTACTTC CASKTGNQETQYF NA NA TRBJ2-5 TRBV28
TGTGCCAGCACCCGGGGGGAGACCCAGTACTTC CASTRGETQYF NA NA TRBJ2-5 TRBV12-3/TRBV12-4
TGCGCCAGCAGCCAACAGGTTGGTGGCTCCTACGAGCAGTACTTC CASSQQVGGSYEQYF NA NA TRBJ2-7 TRBV4-1
TGTGCCAGCAGAACATGGGACAGTGAGCAGTTCTTC CASRTWDSEQFF TRBD1 few TRBJ2-1 TRBV27
TGTGCCATCAGTGAGGAGTTTCAGCCCCAGCATTTT CAISEEFQPQHF NA NA TRBJ1-5 TRBV10-3
TGTGCCAGCAGCACCCGACTAGCGGGGGGCCCGGCCACAGATACGCAGTATTTT CASSTRLAGGPATDTQYF TRBD2 NA TRBJ2-3 TRBV7-2
TGTGCCAGCAGTCCACTCTATGGCTACACCTTC CASSPLYGYTF NA NA TRBJ1-2 TRBV28
TGTGCCAGCAGCTCAATCCAAGAGACCCAGTACTTC CASSSIQETQYF NA NA TRBJ2-5 TRBV7-9
TGTGCCAGCAGTGGATGGGGACAGGGCTATAATTCACCCCTCCACTTT CASSGWGQGYNSPLHF TRBD1 once TRBJ1-6 TRBV28
TGTGCCAGTAGTGCCAGCTCCTACAATGAGCAGTTCTTC CASSASSYNEQFF NA NA TRBJ2-1 TRBV19
TGTGCCAGCAGCTTATGGTCGGTCGAACAAGAGACCCAGTACTTC CASSLWSVEQETQYF NA NA TRBJ2-5 TRBV7-2
TGTGCCAGCAATAGCGGGAGGTCCCACGAGCAGTACTTC CASNSGRSHEQYF TRBD2 NA TRBJ2-7 TRBV28
TGCGCCAGCAGCTGGTCGACAGGGGCAACTAATGAAAAACTGTTTTTT CASSWSTGATNEKLFF TRBD1 NA TRBJ1-4 TRBV5-1